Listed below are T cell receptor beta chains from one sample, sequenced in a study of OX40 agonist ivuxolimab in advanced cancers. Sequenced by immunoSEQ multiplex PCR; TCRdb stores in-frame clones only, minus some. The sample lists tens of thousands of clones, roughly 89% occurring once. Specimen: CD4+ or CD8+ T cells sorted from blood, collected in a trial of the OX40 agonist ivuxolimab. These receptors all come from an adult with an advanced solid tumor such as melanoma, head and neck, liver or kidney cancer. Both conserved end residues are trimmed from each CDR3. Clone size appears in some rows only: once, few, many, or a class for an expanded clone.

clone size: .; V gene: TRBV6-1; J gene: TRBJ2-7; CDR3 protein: ASSWNYRYEQY
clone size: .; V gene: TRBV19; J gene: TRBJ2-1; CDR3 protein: ASSSQTSGGYNEQF
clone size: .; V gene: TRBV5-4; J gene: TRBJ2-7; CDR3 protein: ASSPWVGASPEYEQY
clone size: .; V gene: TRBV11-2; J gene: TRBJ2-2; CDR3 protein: ASSATGGGGTGELF
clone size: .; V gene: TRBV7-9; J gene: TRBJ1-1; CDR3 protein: ASSLGGRTEAF
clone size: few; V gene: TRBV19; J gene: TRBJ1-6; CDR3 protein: ASSMAGFNSPLH
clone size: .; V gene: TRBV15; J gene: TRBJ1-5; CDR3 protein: ATSRPGGQPQH
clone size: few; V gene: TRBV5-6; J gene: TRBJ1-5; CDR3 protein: ASSFGGGQPQH
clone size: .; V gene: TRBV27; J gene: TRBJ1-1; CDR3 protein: ASSLSPRSTEAF
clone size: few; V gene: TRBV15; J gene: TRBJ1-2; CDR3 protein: ATSSTGGSLSYGYT
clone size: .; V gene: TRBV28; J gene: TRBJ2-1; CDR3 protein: ASSLTGTGYDNEQF
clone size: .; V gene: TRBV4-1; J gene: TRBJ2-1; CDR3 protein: ASSQDELAAGRGSYNEQF
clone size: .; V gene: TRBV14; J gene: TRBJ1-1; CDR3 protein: ASSTGATEAF
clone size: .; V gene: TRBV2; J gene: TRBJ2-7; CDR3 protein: ASSPGRTYEQY
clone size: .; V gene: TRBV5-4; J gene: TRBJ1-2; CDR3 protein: ASREAVQGASGYT
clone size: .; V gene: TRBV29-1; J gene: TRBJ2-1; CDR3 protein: SVDREYNEQF
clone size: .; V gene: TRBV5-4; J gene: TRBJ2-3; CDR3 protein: ASSLGQGPDTQY
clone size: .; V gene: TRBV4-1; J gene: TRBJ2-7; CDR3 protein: ASSQTVGGYEQY
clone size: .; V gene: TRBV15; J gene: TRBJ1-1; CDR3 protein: ATSRVEHLNAEAF
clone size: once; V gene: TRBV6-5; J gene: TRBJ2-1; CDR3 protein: ASSLGVIVANEQF
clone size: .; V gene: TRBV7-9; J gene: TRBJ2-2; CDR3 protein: ASSLSSTGELF
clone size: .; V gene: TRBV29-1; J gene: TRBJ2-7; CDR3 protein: SVEKGDTYEQY
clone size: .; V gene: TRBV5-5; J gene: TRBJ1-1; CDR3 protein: ASSLAERGLGILGTEAF
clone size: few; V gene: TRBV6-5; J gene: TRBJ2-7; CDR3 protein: ASIYSYEQY
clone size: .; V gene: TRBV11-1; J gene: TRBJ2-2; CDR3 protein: ASSHPELNTGELF
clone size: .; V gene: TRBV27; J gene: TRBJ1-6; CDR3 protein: ASSSSSFDYNSPLH
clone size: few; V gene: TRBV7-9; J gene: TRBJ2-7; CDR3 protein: ASSPGGVYEQY
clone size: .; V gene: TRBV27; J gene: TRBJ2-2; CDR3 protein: ASSLSGTGELF
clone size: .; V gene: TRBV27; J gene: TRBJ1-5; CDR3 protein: ASSLHRNQPQH
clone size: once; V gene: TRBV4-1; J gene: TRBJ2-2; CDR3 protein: ASSPRASGISAGELF
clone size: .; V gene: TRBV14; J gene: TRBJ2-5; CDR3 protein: ASRTETQY
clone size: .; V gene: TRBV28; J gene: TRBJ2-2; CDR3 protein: ASSLDSNGPNTGELF
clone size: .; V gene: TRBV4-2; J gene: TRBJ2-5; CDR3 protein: ASSQEEGQETQY
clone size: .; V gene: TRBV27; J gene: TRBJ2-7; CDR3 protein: ASSYSLGDRVGEQY
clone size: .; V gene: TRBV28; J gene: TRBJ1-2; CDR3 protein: ASSLTVRTQEKKTYGYT
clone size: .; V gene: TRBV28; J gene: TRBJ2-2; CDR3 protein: ASSFGAVVRTGELF
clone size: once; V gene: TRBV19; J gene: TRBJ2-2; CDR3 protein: ASSKEGGELF
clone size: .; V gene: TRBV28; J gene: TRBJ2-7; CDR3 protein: ASSFPLAGEGGGAYEQY
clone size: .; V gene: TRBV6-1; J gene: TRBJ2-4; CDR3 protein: ASSRAAAKNIQY
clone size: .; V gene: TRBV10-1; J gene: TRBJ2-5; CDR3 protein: ASSPGTAEQETQY
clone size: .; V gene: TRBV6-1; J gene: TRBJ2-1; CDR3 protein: ASSDGTGGHKSYNEQF
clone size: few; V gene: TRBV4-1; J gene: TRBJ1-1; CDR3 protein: ASSPAGTEAF
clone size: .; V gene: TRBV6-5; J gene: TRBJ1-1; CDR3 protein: ARNSKGGTEAF
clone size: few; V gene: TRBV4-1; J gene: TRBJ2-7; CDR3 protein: ASSQAHRVGEQY
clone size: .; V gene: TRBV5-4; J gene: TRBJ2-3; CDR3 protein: ASSLGSGGTDTQY
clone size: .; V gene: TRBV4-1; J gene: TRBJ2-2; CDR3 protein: ASSHGTGELF
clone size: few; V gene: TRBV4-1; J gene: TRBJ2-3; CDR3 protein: ASSQDNPEYKDTQY
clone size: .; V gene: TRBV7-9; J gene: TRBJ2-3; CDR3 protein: ASSSNSGRSDTQY
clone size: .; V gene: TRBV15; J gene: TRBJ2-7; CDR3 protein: ATSRDQSDIYEQY
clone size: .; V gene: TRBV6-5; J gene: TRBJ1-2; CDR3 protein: ASSYQPTGDYGYT
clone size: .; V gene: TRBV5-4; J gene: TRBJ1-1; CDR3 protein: ASILSGGMNTEAF
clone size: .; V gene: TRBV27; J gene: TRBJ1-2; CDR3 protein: ASREGIGGYT
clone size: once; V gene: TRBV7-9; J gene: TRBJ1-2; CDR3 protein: ASSHGTDDYGYT